The rows below give T cell receptor beta chains drawn from one sample of a study of shared clonotypes between healthy human individuals. Here immunoSEQ multiplex PCR was the method, and the copy in TCRdb shows in-frame clones only, minus some. The table has over 400,000 clones, approximately 95% seen once. The sample taken for sequencing was naive CD4+ T cells sorted from blood. The receptor set was obtained from a woman between 25 and 40 years old in good health. Both conserved end residues are part of each CDR3. D genes are given only for firm matches. Size values are once, few and many counts, or a class for expanded clones, and some rows have none.

j_call: TRBJ2-7
v_call: TRBV9
clone_size: -
d_call: TRBD2
cdr3_nt: TGTGCCAGCAGCGTCGGACTAGCGGGAGACTACGAGCAGTACTTC
cdr3_aa: CASSVGLAGDYEQYF

j_call: TRBJ1-1
v_call: TRBV2
clone_size: -
d_call: -
cdr3_nt: TGTGCCAGCAGCCCTCAGGGATCCGCTGAAGCTTTCTTT
cdr3_aa: CASSPQGSAEAFF

j_call: TRBJ1-5
v_call: TRBV28
clone_size: -
d_call: -
cdr3_nt: TGTGCCAGCAGTTTACCGGTCAGGAATCAGCCCCAGCATTTT
cdr3_aa: CASSLPVRNQPQHF

j_call: TRBJ2-7
v_call: TRBV29-1
clone_size: -
d_call: TRBD1
cdr3_nt: TGCAGCGTTGAAGAAGGGACAGGGGGCTACGAGCAGTACTTC
cdr3_aa: CSVEEGTGGYEQYF

j_call: TRBJ1-1
v_call: TRBV27
clone_size: -
d_call: -
cdr3_nt: TGTGCCAGCAGGCCTATCGTAAAGAACACTGAAGCTTTCTTT
cdr3_aa: CASRPIVKNTEAFF

j_call: TRBJ2-7
v_call: TRBV2
clone_size: once
d_call: -
cdr3_nt: TGTGCCAGCAAATGGGACTCCTACGAGCAGTACTTC
cdr3_aa: CASKWDSYEQYF

j_call: TRBJ2-5
v_call: TRBV10-1
clone_size: -
d_call: -
cdr3_nt: TGCGCCAGCAGCGGTGGGGGTATCCAAGAGACCCAGTACTTC
cdr3_aa: CASSGGGIQETQYF

j_call: TRBJ2-1
v_call: TRBV19
clone_size: -
d_call: TRBD1
cdr3_nt: TGTGCCAGTAGTCAGGGACAGGGGCGTTTCAATGAGCAGTTCTTC
cdr3_aa: CASSQGQGRFNEQFF

j_call: TRBJ2-7
v_call: TRBV6-5
clone_size: -
d_call: -
cdr3_nt: TGTGCCAGCGGAATAGCGACCTACGAGCAGTACTTC
cdr3_aa: CASGIATYEQYF

j_call: TRBJ1-1
v_call: TRBV28
clone_size: -
d_call: TRBD1
cdr3_nt: TGTGCCAGCAGCCCGGGACAGGGGTCTCACACTGAAGCTTTCTTT
cdr3_aa: CASSPGQGSHTEAFF

j_call: TRBJ2-5
v_call: TRBV27
clone_size: -
d_call: -
cdr3_nt: TGTGCCAGCAGTTTAGGGGGAGAGTACCAAGAGACCCAGTACTTC
cdr3_aa: CASSLGGEYQETQYF

j_call: TRBJ2-3
v_call: TRBV5-1
clone_size: -
d_call: TRBD2
cdr3_nt: TGCGCCAGCACGCTCTCCACCGGGACTAGCGGAACCGCCACAGATACGCAGTATTTT
cdr3_aa: CASTLSTGTSGTATDTQYF

j_call: TRBJ2-7
v_call: TRBV28
clone_size: -
d_call: TRBD1
cdr3_nt: TGTGCCAGCAGCCCCAGAGGGGCAGGGGGCTACGAGCAGTACTTC
cdr3_aa: CASSPRGAGGYEQYF

j_call: TRBJ1-5
v_call: TRBV6-6
clone_size: -
d_call: TRBD1
cdr3_nt: TGTGCCAGCACCGTAGACAGGGGGTTTGGTCAGCCCCAGCATTTT
cdr3_aa: CASTVDRGFGQPQHF

j_call: TRBJ2-4
v_call: TRBV18
clone_size: -
d_call: TRBD1
cdr3_nt: TGTGCCAGCTCACCAGCTGGGACAGAGTCTAGAAACATTCAGTACTTC
cdr3_aa: CASSPAGTESRNIQYF

j_call: TRBJ1-3
v_call: TRBV6-5
clone_size: -
d_call: TRBD1
cdr3_nt: TGTGCCAGCAGTTTGCAGGGGGAAATTGGAAACACCATATATTTT
cdr3_aa: CASSLQGEIGNTIYF

j_call: TRBJ1-4
v_call: TRBV28
clone_size: -
d_call: -
cdr3_nt: TGTGCCAGCAGTTTCAGGGGACCAACTAATGAAAAACTGTTTTTT
cdr3_aa: CASSFRGPTNEKLFF

j_call: TRBJ2-3
v_call: TRBV28
clone_size: -
d_call: -
cdr3_nt: TGTGCCAGCAGTTTTTCTGTTAGCTGGGATACGCAGTATTTT
cdr3_aa: CASSFSVSWDTQYF

j_call: TRBJ1-4
v_call: TRBV5-1
clone_size: -
d_call: -
cdr3_nt: TGCGCCAGCAGCTTGGCCGGCCAGCCCGGTGAAAAACTGTTTTTT
cdr3_aa: CASSLAGQPGEKLFF

j_call: TRBJ2-7
v_call: TRBV20-1
clone_size: -
d_call: -
cdr3_nt: TGCAGTGCTAGCTACGAGCAGTACTTC
cdr3_aa: CSASYEQYF

j_call: TRBJ2-5
v_call: TRBV5-6
clone_size: -
d_call: -
cdr3_nt: TGTGCCAGCAGCCCCCGTCGGTGGTACCAAGAGACCCAGTACTTC
cdr3_aa: CASSPRRWYQETQYF

j_call: TRBJ2-1
v_call: TRBV19
clone_size: -
d_call: TRBD2
cdr3_nt: TGTGCCAGTAGTATTAGCGGGAGGGTCGGTGAGCAGTTCTTC
cdr3_aa: CASSISGRVGEQFF

j_call: TRBJ1-5
v_call: TRBV7-8
clone_size: -
d_call: -
cdr3_nt: TGTGCCAGCAGCTTTTTGCCCCTCGTCGGGGGTCAGCCCCAGCATTTT
cdr3_aa: CASSFLPLVGGQPQHF

j_call: TRBJ1-3
v_call: TRBV18
clone_size: -
d_call: -
cdr3_nt: TGTGCCAGCTCACCACAGCCTAACTCTGGAAACACCATATATTTT
cdr3_aa: CASSPQPNSGNTIYF

j_call: TRBJ2-7
v_call: TRBV5-1
clone_size: -
d_call: -
cdr3_nt: TGCGCCAGCAGCTTGGGGGCGGAGATGCCCTACGAGCAGTACTTC
cdr3_aa: CASSLGAEMPYEQYF

j_call: TRBJ1-2
v_call: TRBV14
clone_size: -
d_call: -
cdr3_nt: TGTGCCAGCAGCCAAGTAGGGTCCAACTATGGCTACACCTTC
cdr3_aa: CASSQVGSNYGYTF